Sequencing of this T cell receptor beta chain was carried out in a study of blood T cells in healthy people across ages. In its sample, this clonotype was seen many times. Its target is not known. A J-beta primer mix and a sample-barcoded 5' primer were used in a second PCR of roughly 7 to 12 cycles. MiXCR, run by TCRdb on the 5' RACE reads, gives a single entry per CDR3 protein. The table has approximately 940,000 distinct CDR3 sequences, around 48% seen once; the top ten hold around an eighth. Study outcomes and limitations: The study found TCR beta diversity correlated strongly with naive T cell percentage. Naive CD4+ cells and diversity were both higher in long-lived donors than in aged donors. While age rose, TCR beta diversity per million T cells dropped in a roughly linear way.

Germline V CDR1 and CDR2: SNHLY, FYNNEI. This CDR3 has 14 amino acids. The J segment lost 3 bases and the V segment lost 7 bases, leaving 7 bases of the junction unmatched. The material sequenced was blood. The rearrangement joins TRBV2 to TRBJ2-3; 7 bases align to TRBD2. The origin of this receptor is a man aged 25 to 45 in good health. The CDR3 sequence: CASTQRGVTDTQYF. In DNA form, the CDR3 reads TGTGCCAGCACGCAGCGGGGTGTGACAGATACGCAGTATTTT.